This T cell receptor (beta chain) was observed in a study of CD8 T cells in Susac syndrome. Random hexamers primed reverse transcription of about 0.5 to 1 ug RNA. With immunoSEQ multiplex PCR, TCR beta CDR3 was amplified across 54 Vbeta and 13 Jbeta. MiXCR, run by TCRdb on the immunoSEQ multiplex PCR reads, gives a single entry per CDR3 protein. Altogether approximately 280,000 distinct CDR3 sequences are present, approximately 81% being singletons, with the ten largest covering over 0.09%. The sequence came from a human donor with multiple sclerosis. Sequencing input: CD8+ T cells from PBMCs.

The CDR3 region has the DNA TGTGCCAGCGCAGGACAGGCCGGGGAGCTGTTTTTT. Its protein is CASAGQAGELFF. This chain uses TRBV12-3 or TRBV12-4 with TRBJ2-2; TRBD1 matches 7 bases. The CDR3 covers 12 residues. The V gene end was trimmed by 8 bases and the J gene end by 6 bases; junction bases not matched to a gene: 3.